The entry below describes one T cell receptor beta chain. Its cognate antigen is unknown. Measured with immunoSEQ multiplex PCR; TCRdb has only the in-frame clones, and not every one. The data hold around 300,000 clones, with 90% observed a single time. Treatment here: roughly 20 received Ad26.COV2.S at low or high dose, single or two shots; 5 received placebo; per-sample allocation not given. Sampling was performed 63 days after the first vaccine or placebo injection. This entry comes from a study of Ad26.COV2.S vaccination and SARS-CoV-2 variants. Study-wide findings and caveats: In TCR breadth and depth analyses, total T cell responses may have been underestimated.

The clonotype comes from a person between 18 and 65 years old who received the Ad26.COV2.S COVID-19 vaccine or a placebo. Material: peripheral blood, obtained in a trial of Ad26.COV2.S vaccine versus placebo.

CDR3 sequence reads: CASRLRSPDRADTQYF. Here the CDR3 DNA reads TGTGCCAGCAGACTGAGGTCCCCTGACAGGGCAGATACGCAGTATTTT. V is TRBV7-9 and J is TRBJ2-3; 7 bases match TRBD1. Germline-derived CDR1 and CDR2 are SEHNR and FQNEAQ (reference sequence). The CDR3 loop spans 16 amino acids. With 6 bases clipped from V and 4 bases from J, the junction kept 13 bases outside the gene matches.